A single sample is the source of the 8 T cell receptor beta chains below, sequenced in a study of blood T cell repertoires in COVID-19. Clones were sequenced by immunoSEQ multiplex PCR, and TCRdb holds only the in-frame ones, with some missing. The data show 140,000 to 150,000 clones, around 90% seen once. Sequencing was done on a sample of peripheral blood. The receptors come from a human donor with COVID-19, enrolled during active disease. The donor label of this sample is uncertain.

The chain recombines TRBV5-4 with TRBJ2-2; 14 bases are shared with TRBD2. Germline V gene lookup returns CDR1 SGHNT and CDR2 YYREEE (reference sequence). The V and J ends lost 9 bases and 5 bases, in that order; junction bases with no gene match: 6. The CDR3 has 15 amino acids. CDR3 protein: CATRTSGRRTGELFF. CDR3 in DNA: TGTGCCACACGGACTAGCGGGAGGCGGACCGGGGAGCTGTTTTTT.

The chain combines TRBV12-5 with TRBJ1-2, with TRBD1 identical over 10 bases. Trimming at V came to 6 bases and at J to 2 bases, leaving 9 bases not matched to a gene. Germline CDR1 reads LGHNT; CDR2 reads FRNRAP. This CDR3 contains 16 residues. CDR3 residues: CASGPPRQGANYGYTF. Here the CDR3 DNA reads TGTGCTAGTGGGCCCCCGAGACAGGGGGCGAACTATGGCTACACCTTC.

This clone came up once. The chain uses TRBV18 and TRBJ2-6; D might be TRBD2 (6 bases). V was pared by 6 bases and J by 1 base, with 19 bases between. The CDR3 is 18 residues long. Germline values: CDR1 KGHSH, CDR2 LQKENI. CDR3 nucleotide sequence: TGTGCCAGCTCTCCCTTCAGAGGCGGGGCGTCTGGGGCCAACGTCCTGACTTTC. It is translated as CASSPFRGGASGANVLTF.

V is TRBV18 and J is TRBJ2-7; tentatively, D is TRBD1 (6 bases). This CDR3 has 14 amino acids. Germline CDR1 KGHSH, CDR2 LQKENI. Trimming removed 6 bases from V and 5 bases from J, with 17 bases in between. CDR3 bases: TGTGCCAGCTCGTCCGGGACACGCCTGGACGAGCAGTACTTC. Protein product: CASSSGTRLDEQYF.

The V gene is TRBV18, the J gene TRBJ1-1; possibly TRBD1 for D (5 bases). The CDR3 length is 12 residues. Germline V gives CDR1 KGHSH, CDR2 LQKENI. Trimming removed 3 bases at V and 5 bases at J, with 7 bases between. CDR3 in DNA: TGTGCCAGCTCACCGGCAGGGACTGAAGCTTTCTTT. Its protein is CASSPAGTEAFF.

This chain joins TRBV5-5 and TRBJ1-4; D unclear. Germline values: CDR1 SGHKS, CDR2 YYEKEE (reference sequence). Trimming pared 1 base from V and 8 bases from J, leaving 12 bases between. The CDR3 has 14 residues. In DNA form, the CDR3 reads TGTGCCAGCAGCTTGAATATCGAGGCGGAAAAACTGTTTTTT. Translation gives CASSLNIEAEKLFF.

The chain recombines TRBV5-1 with TRBJ1-2, with D unclear. Germline values: CDR1 SGHRS, CDR2 YFSETQ. This CDR3 region has 13 residues. Trimming shortened V by 0 bases and J by 2 bases, and 5 bases separated the two germline ends. Here the CDR3 DNA reads TGCGCCAGCAGCTTGGATCAGAACTATGGCTACACCTTC. This sequence encodes CASSLDQNYGYTF.

The chain recombines TRBV11-2 with TRBJ1-1; possible D gene TRBD1, 6 bases. V was cut by 2 bases and J by 4 bases, with 14 bases left in between. The CDR3 extends over 15 amino acids. The germline V gene encodes CDR1 SGHAT and CDR2 FQNNGV. DNA for the CDR3: TGTGCCAGCAGCTTAAACATCGCAGGGGCCACTGAAGCTTTCTTT. Translating gives CASSLNIAGATEAFF.